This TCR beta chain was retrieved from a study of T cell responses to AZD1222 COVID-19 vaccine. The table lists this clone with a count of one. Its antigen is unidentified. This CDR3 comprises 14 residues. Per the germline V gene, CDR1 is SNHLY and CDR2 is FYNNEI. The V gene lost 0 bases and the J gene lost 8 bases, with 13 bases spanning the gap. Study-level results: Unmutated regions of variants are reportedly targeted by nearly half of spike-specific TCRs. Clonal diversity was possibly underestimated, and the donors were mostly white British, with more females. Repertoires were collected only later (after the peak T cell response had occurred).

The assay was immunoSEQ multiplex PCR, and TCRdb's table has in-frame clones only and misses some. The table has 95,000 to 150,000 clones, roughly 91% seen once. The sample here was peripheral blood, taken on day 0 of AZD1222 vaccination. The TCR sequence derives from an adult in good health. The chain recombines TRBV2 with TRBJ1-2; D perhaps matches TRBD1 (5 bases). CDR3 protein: CASSEARGVGGYTF. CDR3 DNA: TGTGCCAGCAGTGAAGCTAGAGGGGTCGGCGGCTACACCTTC.